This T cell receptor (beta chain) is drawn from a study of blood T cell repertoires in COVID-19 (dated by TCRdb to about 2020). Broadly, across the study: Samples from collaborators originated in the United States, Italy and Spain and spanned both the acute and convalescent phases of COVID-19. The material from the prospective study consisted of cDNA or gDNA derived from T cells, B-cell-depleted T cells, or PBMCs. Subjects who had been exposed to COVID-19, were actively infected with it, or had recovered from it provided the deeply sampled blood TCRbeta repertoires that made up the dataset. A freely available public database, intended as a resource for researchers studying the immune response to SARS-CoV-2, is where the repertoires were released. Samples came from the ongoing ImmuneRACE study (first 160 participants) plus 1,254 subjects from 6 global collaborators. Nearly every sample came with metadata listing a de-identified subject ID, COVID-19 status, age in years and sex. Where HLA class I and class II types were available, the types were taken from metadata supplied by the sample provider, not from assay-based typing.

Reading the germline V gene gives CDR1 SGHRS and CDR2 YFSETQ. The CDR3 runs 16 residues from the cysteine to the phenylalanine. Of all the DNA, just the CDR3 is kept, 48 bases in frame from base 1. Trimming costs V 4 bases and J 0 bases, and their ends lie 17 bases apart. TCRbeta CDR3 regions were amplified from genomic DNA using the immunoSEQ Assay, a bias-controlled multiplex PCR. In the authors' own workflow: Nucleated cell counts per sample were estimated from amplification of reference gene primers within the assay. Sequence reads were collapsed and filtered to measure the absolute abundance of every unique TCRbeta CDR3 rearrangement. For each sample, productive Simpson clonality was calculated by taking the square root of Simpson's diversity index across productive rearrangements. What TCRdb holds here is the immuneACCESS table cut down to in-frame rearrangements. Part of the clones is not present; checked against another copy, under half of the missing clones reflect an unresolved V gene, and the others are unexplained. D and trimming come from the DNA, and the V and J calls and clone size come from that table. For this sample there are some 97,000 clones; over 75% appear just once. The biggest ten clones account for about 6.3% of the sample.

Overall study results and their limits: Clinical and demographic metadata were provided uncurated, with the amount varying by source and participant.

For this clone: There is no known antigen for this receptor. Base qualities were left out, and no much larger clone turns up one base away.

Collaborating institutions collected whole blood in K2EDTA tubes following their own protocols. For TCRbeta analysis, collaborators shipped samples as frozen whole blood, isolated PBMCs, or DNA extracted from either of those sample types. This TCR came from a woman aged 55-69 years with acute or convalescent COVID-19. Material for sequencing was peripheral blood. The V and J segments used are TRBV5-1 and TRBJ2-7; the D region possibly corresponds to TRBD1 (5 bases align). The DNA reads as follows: TGCGCCAGCAGCCGGCCCACAGGTTCCCTCTCCTACGAGCAGTACTTC. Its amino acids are CASSRPTGSLSYEQYF.